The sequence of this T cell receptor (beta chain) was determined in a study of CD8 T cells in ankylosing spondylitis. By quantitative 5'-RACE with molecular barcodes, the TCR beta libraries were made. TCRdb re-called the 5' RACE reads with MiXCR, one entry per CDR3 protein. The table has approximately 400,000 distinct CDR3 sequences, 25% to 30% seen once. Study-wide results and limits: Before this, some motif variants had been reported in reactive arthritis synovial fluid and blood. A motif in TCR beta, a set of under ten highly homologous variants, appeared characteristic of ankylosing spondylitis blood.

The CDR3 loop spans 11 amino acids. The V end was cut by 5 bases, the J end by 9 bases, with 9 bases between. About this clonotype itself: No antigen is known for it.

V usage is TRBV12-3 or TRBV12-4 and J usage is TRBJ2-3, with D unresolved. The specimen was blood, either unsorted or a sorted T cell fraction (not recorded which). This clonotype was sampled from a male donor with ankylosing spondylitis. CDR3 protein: CASSPLGTQYF. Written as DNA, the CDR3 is TGTGCCAGCAGTCCGCTGGGCACGCAGTATTTT.